The 10 T cell receptor beta chains given below trace back to one sample, sequenced in a study of shared clonotypes between healthy human individuals (dated by TCRdb to 2019 to 2021). Library prep was done by the immunoSEQ multiplex PCR assay. The immuneACCESS repertoire file appears here via TCRdb, limited to in-frame rearrangements. These files lack a portion of the clones; in checked studies, under half of the deficit traces to unresolved V genes, and the cause of the others is not known. A total of hundreds of thousands of clones appear in this sample, less than 98% of them only once. The ten top clones hold 0.055% to 0.07% of the sample. The sequencing input was naive CD4+ T cells sorted from blood. The cell subset or site label here, explained by the study, means: CD45RA+ positively selected. Receptor source: a woman in her 30s in good health.

The genes are TRBV30 and TRBJ1-1; D remains ambiguous. V lost 4 bases and J lost 4, with 13 bases in between. This CDR3 is built from 13 residues. The germline gives CDR1 GTSNPN, CDR2 SVGIG (reference sequence). The CDR3, as DNA: TGTGCCTGGAAGTTTAAGGTCGGCACTGAAGCTTTCTTT. Encoded protein: CAWKFKVGTEAFF.

J is TRBJ1-1 and V is TRBV28; D remains ambiguous. Per the germline V gene, CDR1 is MDHEN and CDR2 is SYDVKM. Trimming took off 5 bases at V and 1 base at J, with 17 bases between the two ends. This CDR3 region has 16 residues. DNA of the CDR3: TGTGCCAGCAGTAAAGAAGCGTGGGGAGCGAACACTGAAGCTTTCTTT. This sequence encodes CASSKEAWGANTEAFF.

This rearrangement joins TRBV28 to TRBJ1-5, with unresolved D. Germline CDR1 MDHEN, CDR2 SYDVKM. The CDR3 is made up of 14 amino acids. V was shortened by 2 bases and J by 6 bases, with 11 bases between the two germline ends. The CDR3 loop is CASSLRMVAQPQHF. CDR3 in DNA: TGTGCCAGCAGTTTAAGGATGGTGGCTCAGCCCCAGCATTTT. Full variable domain (remainder filled in from reference TRBV28 and TRBJ1-5): DVKVTQSSRYLVKRTGEKVFLECVQDMDHENMFWYRQDPGLGLRLIYFSYDVKMKEKGDIPEGYSVSREKKERFSLILESASTNQTSMYLCASSLRMVAQPQHFGDGTRLSIL.

V gene TRBV29-1 combines with J gene TRBJ2-5; TRBD1 or TRBD2 may be the D gene (6 bases each). This CDR3 has 13 residues. V was pared by 5 bases and J by 5 bases, with 15 bases between. Germline V gene lookup returns CDR1 SQVTM and CDR2 ANQGSEA. The CDR3 bases are TGCAGCGTTAGGTTGGGGGGCCTGGAGACCCAGTACTTC. Its translation: CSVRLGGLETQYF.

This chain connects TRBV5-1 to TRBJ2-3; perhaps TRBD2 as D (5 bases). The CDR3 has 12 amino acids. The germline CDR1 and CDR2 sequences are SGHRS and YFSETQ. The V and J ends lost 7 bases and 6 bases respectively, with 12 bases between them. CDR3 amino acids: CASGKRSDTQYF. CDR3 in DNA: TGCGCCAGCGGGAAGCGGAGTGATACGCAGTATTTT. Variable domain in full (rest from reference TRBV5-1 and TRBJ2-3): KAGVTQTPRYLIKTRGQQVTLSCSPISGHRSVSWYQQTPGQGLQFLFEYFSETQRNKGNFPGRFSGRQFSNSRSEMNVSTLELGDSALYLCASGKRSDTQYFGPGTRLTVL.

V is TRBV18 and J is TRBJ2-1; TRBD2 matches 14 bases. Germline V lookup: CDR1 KGHSH, CDR2 LQKENI. This CDR3 is 17 amino acids long. Trimming at V came to 3 bases and at J to 3 bases, leaving 4 bases not matched to a gene. CDR3 DNA sequence: TGTGCCAGCTCACCCGCGGGACTAGCGGGAGACTACAATGAGCAGTTCTTC. Its protein is CASSPAGLAGDYNEQFF.

The V and J genes are TRBV7-9 and TRBJ1-2; D is undetermined. The V end was cut by 1 base, the J end by 6 bases, with 9 bases between. Germline assignment: CDR1 SEHNR and CDR2 FQNEAQ (reference sequence). This CDR3 comprises 13 residues. The CDR3 protein is CASSLGPGDGYTF. The CDR3, as DNA: TGTGCCAGCAGCTTAGGGCCAGGTGATGGCTACACCTTC.

The gene calls are TRBV19 and TRBJ2-1, with 10 bases fitting TRBD2. The CDR3 consists of 14 residues. The V gene's germline CDR1 is LNHDA and CDR2 SQIVND (reference sequence). CDR3 residues: CPDGTSGIYNEQFF. CDR3 nucleotides: TGTCCGGACGGTACTAGCGGGATCTACAATGAGCAGTTCTTC.

This chain uses TRBV5-1 with TRBJ2-3; D is ambiguous. CDR3 length: 14 amino acids. Germline V gene sequence: CDR1 SGHRS, CDR2 YFSETQ. V shed 3 bases and J shed 3 bases, with 11 bases lying between them. The CDR3 bases are TGCGCCAGCAGCTGGCAAGTTGTAACAGATACGCAGTATTTT. Translated, it gives CASSWQVVTDTQYF.

This chain links TRBV19 with TRBJ1-1; no definite D call. The V end lost 4 bases, the J end lost 1 base, and 13 bases lay between the germline ends. Per the germline V gene, CDR1 is LNHDA and CDR2 is SQIVND (reference sequence). There are 15 residues in the CDR3. CDR3 residues: CASSKALWGNTEAFF. In DNA, the CDR3 is TGTGCCAGTAGTAAGGCACTTTGGGGGAACACTGAAGCTTTCTTT.